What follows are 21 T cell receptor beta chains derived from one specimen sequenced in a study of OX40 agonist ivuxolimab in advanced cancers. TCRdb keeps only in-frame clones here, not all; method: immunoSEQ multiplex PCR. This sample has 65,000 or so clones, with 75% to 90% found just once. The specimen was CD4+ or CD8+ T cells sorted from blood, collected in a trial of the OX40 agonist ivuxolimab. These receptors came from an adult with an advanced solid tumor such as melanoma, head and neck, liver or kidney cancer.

CDR3 in DNA: TGTGCCAGCGCGAGGCCCAATGGGGACTCACCCCTCCACTTT. It specifies CASARPNGDSPLHF. The genes are TRBV2 and TRBJ1-6; the D gene is possibly TRBD1 (5 bases). The length of the CDR3 is 14 residues. The V gene's germline CDR1 is SNHLY and CDR2 FYNNEI. V lost 8 bases to trimming and J lost 10 bases, with 18 bases between them.

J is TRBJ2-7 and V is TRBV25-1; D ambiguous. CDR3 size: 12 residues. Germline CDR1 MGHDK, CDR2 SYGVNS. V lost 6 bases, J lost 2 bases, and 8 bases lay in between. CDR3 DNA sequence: TGTGCCAGCAGATATGGGACCTACGAGCAGTACTTC. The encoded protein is CASRYGTYEQYF.

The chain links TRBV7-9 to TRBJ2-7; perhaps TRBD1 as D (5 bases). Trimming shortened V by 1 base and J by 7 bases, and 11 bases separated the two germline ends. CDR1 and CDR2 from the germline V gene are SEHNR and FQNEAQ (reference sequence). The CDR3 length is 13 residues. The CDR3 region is CASSLDSGREQYF. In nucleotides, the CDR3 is TGTGCCAGCAGCTTAGATTCAGGGCGGGAGCAGTACTTC.

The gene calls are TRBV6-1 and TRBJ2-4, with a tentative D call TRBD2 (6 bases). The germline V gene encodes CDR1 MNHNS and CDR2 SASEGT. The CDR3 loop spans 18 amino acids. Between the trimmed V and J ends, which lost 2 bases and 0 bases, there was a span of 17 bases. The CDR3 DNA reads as TGTGCCAGCAGTGAACCCCTTGGAGGGGCCCTAGCCAAAAACATTCAGTACTTC. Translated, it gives CASSEPLGGALAKNIQYF.

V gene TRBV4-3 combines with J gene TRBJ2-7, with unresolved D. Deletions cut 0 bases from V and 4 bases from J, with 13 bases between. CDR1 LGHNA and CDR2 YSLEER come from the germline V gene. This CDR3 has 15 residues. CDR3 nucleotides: TGCGCCAGCAGCCAAGATAACGTCCCGGGTTACGAGCAGTACTTC. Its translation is CASSQDNVPGYEQYF.

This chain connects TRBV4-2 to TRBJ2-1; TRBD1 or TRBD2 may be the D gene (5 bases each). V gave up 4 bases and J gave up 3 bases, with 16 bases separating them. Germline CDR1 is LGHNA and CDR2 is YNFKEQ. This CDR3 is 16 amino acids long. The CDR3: CASSPRTGPGYNEQFF. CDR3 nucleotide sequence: TGTGCCAGCAGCCCCCGAACGGGACCCGGCTACAATGAGCAGTTCTTC.

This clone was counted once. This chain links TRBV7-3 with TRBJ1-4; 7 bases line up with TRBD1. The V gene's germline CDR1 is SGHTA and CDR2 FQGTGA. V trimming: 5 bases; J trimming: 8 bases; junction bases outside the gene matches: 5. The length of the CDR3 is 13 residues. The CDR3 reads CASSPTQGEKLFF. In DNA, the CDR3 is TGTGCCAGCAGCCCAACACAGGGGGAAAAACTGTTTTTT.

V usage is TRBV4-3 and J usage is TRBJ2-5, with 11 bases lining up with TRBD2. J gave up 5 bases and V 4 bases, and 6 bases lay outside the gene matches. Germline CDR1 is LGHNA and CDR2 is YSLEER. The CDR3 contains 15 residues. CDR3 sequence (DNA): TGCGCCAGCAGCCCCCGGGCTAGCGGGGGGGAGACCCAGTACTTC. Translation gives CASSPRASGGETQYF.

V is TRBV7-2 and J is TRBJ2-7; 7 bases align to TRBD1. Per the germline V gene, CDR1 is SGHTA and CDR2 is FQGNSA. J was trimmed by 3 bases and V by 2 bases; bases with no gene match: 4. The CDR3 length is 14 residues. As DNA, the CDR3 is TGTGCCAGCAGCTTACAACGGGACAGCTACGAGCAGTACTTC. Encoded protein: CASSLQRDSYEQYF.

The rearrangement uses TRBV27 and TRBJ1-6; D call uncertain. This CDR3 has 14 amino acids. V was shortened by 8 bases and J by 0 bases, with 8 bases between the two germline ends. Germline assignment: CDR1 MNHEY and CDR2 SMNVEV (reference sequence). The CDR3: CASSPGSYNSPLHF. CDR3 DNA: TGTGCCAGCTCTCCGGGCTCCTATAATTCACCCCTCCACTTT.

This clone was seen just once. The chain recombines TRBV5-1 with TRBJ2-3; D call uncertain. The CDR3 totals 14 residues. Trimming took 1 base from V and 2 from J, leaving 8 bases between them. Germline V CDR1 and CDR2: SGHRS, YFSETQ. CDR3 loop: CASSLTLPTDTQYF. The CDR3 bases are TGCGCCAGCAGCTTGACCCTCCCCACAGATACGCAGTATTTT.

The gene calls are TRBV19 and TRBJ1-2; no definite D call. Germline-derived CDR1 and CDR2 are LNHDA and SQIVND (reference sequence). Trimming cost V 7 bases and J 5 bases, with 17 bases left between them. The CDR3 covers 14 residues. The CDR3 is CASISPGRTYGYTF. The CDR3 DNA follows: TGTGCCAGTATTTCGCCAGGACGGACTTATGGCTACACCTTC.

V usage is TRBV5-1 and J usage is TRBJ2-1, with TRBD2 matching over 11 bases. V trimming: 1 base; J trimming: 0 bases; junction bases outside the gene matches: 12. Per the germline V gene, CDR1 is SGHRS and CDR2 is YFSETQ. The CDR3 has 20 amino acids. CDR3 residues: CASSLLPGLAALRSYNEQFF. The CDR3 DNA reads TGCGCCAGCAGCTTGCTACCGGGACTAGCGGCGTTACGCTCCTACAATGAGCAGTTCTTC.

The CDR3 loop is CAISESWEAGNTIYF. Written as DNA, the CDR3 is TGTGCCATCAGTGAGTCGTGGGAGGCTGGAAACACCATATATTTT. This rearrangement joins TRBV10-3 to TRBJ1-3; D gene unclear. CDR3 size: 15 residues. Germline V gives CDR1 ENHRY, CDR2 SYGVKD. The V and J ends lost 0 bases and 2 bases respectively, with 8 bases between them.

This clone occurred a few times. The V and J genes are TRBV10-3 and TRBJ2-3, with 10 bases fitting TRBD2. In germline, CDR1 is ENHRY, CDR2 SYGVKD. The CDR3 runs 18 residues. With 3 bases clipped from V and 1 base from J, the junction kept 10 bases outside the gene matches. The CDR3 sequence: CAISEGAGGPFGTDTQYF. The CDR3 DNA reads TGTGCCATCAGTGAAGGAGCGGGGGGGCCGTTCGGCACAGATACGCAGTATTTT.

CDR3 bases: TGTGCCAGCAGCCACAGGGATATGGAAAAACTGTTTTTT. The encoded protein is CASSHRDMEKLFF. The chain uses TRBV11-2 and TRBJ1-4, with D maybe TRBD1 (6 bases). This CDR3 is built from 13 residues. The germline V gene has CDR1 SGHAT and CDR2 FQNNGV. The V gene lost 5 bases and the J gene lost 8 bases, with 12 bases spanning the gap.

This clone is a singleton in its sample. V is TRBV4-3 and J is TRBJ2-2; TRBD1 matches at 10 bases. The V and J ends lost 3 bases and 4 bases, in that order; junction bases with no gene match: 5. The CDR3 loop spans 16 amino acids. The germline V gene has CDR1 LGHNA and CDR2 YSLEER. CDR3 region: CASSHRQGATTGELFF. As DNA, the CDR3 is TGCGCCAGCAGCCACCGACAGGGGGCGACCACCGGGGAGCTGTTTTTT.

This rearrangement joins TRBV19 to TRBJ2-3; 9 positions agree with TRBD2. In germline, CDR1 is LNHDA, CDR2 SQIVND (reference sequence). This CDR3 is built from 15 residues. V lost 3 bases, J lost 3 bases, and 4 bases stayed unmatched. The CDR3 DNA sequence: TGTGCCAGTAGTATGCAAGCGGGGGGTACAGATACGCAGTATTTT. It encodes CASSMQAGGTDTQYF. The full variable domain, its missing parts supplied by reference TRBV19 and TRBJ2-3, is DGGITQSPKYLFRKEGQNVTLSCEQNLNHDAMYWYRQDPGQGLRLIYYSQIVNDFQKGDIAEGYSVSREKKESFPLTVTSAQKNPTAFYLCASSMQAGGTDTQYFGPGTRLTVL.

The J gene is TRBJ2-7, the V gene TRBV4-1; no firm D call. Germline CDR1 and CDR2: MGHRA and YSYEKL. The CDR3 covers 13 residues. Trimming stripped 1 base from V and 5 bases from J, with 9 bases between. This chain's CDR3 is CASSQVIRDEQYF. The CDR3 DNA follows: TGCGCCAGCAGCCAAGTGATCCGGGACGAGCAGTACTTC.

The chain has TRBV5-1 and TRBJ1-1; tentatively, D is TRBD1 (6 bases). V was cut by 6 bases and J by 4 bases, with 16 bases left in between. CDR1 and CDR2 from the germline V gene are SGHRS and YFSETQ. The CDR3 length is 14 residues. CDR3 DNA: TGCGCCAGCACCCTCGCCACAGGGACCACTGAAGCTTTCTTT. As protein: CASTLATGTTEAFF.

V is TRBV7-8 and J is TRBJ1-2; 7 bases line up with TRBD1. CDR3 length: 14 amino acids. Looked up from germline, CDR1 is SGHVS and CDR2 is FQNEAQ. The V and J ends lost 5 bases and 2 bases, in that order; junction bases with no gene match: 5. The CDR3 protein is CASSIGQANYGYTF. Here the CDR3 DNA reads TGTGCCAGCAGCATCGGACAGGCGAACTATGGCTACACCTTC.